This is a list of T cell receptor beta chains from one sample in a study of Ad26.COV2.S vaccination and SARS-CoV-2 variants. Generated by immunoSEQ multiplex PCR, the TCRdb table keeps only in-frame clones and is missing some. The sample yields about 480,000 clones, roughly 85% seen once. The sample consisted of peripheral blood, taken in a trial of Ad26.COV2.S vaccine versus placebo. These TCRs come from a person between 18 and 60 years old who received the Ad26.COV2.S COVID-19 vaccine or a placebo. Both conserved end residues are part of each CDR3. D genes are given only for firm matches.

TRBD2	TRBV29-1	TRBJ2-3	CTVASGTDTQYF
NA	TRBV7-3	TRBJ2-3	CASSPGPTRDTQYF
TRBD2	TRBV20-1	TRBJ2-5	CSASSFPSGSGRETQYF
NA	TRBV21-1	TRBJ2-7	CASSKEGTSGKRHEQYF
NA	TRBV11-2	TRBJ2-4	CASSLTGGGNIQYF
TRBD2	TRBV6-5	TRBJ2-1	CASSLTSGTSGEQFF
TRBD2	TRBV19	TRBJ2-3	CASSTTSGNTQYF
NA	TRBV28	TRBJ1-5	CASSPWEGTQHF
NA	TRBV5-5	TRBJ1-5	CASSLDPGQPQHF
NA	TRBV7-9	TRBJ2-6	CASSSWVSGANVLTF
NA	TRBV21-1	TRBJ1-1	CASSKSRCSNTEAFF
NA	TRBV14	TRBJ2-1	CASSQRREFDEQFF
NA	TRBV5-1	TRBJ2-5	CASSFSQGGETQYF
TRBD1	TRBV30	TRBJ1-1	CAWDRGGDTEAFF
NA	TRBV3-1/TRBV3-2	TRBJ1-6	CASSQGVNSPLHF
NA	TRBV4-3	TRBJ2-5	CASSQESWRETQYF
TRBD2	TRBV5-6	TRBJ2-1	CASSLLADSYNEQFF
NA	TRBV20-1	TRBJ2-5	CSARGAETQYF
NA	TRBV4-3	TRBJ2-7	CASSQDAGVDYEQYF
NA	TRBV6-1	TRBJ1-5	CASSEAQAARNQPQHF
NA	TRBV30	TRBJ2-5	CAWSFGGETQYF
NA	TRBV28	TRBJ2-5	CASSRDVGAGETQYF
NA	TRBV5-6	TRBJ2-2	CASSPTVNPNTGELFF
NA	TRBV28	TRBJ2-1	CASSGVQKATFF
NA	TRBV18	TRBJ1-5	CASSPGAGNQPQHF
NA	TRBV30	TRBJ2-1	CAWRALSSYNEQFF
NA	TRBV6-5	TRBJ1-5	CASYEGPNQPQHF
TRBD2	TRBV11-2	TRBJ2-1	CASSLGGGANNEQFF
NA	TRBV6-2/TRBV6-3	TRBJ2-7	CASSSLYEQYF
NA	TRBV9	TRBJ1-1	CASSVRTVMNTEAFF
NA	TRBV25-1	TRBJ1-2	CASSESQGWNYGYTF
NA	TRBV27	TRBJ1-3	CASSFQGPGIGNTIYF
NA	TRBV5-6	TRBJ1-1	CASSLALGLGTEAFF
NA	TRBV30	TRBJ1-5	CAWSVVANQPQHF
NA	TRBV19	TRBJ1-2	CASAGLSNYGYTF
NA	TRBV5-1	TRBJ1-5	CASRPNADSNQPQHF
TRBD1	TRBV19	TRBJ2-6	CASSTGQGRLFGANVLTF
TRBD1	TRBV30	TRBJ1-4	CAWSVRLPGGEKLFF
NA	TRBV2	TRBJ1-1	CASKESGRNTEAFF
NA	TRBV6-2/TRBV6-3	TRBJ2-1	CASSPYSSYNEQFF
TRBD1	TRBV28	TRBJ2-7	CASSQGASEQYF
NA	TRBV25-1	TRBJ1-2	CASSESLVGGYTF